Listed below are T cell receptor beta chains from one sample, sequenced in a study of PD-1 blockade in classical Hodgkin lymphoma. Libraries were prepared by immunoSEQ multiplex PCR; TCRdb keeps only in-frame clonotypes and omits some of them. The sample carries about 23,000 clones, roughly two thirds recorded once. Sequenced material: peripheral blood mononuclear cells (PBMCs), taken at baseline. The receptors originated from a human donor with classical Hodgkin lymphoma. The conserved cysteine and the conserved F or W are not part of the CDR3 here. Clone sizes are given selectively: once, few, many, or a class where the clone is expanded.

CDR3 protein	clone size	J gene	CDR3 length	V gene
ASRQARDSNQPQH	-	TRBJ1-5	13	TRBV19
SVGTSGFQETQY	-	TRBJ2-5	12	TRBV29-1
ASSQVQGPSGANVLT	-	TRBJ2-6	15	TRBV14
ASSKLAGGPNEQF	-	TRBJ2-1	13	TRBV14
ASRERGRGWGYT	once	TRBJ1-2	12	TRBV6-1
ASSALGQATNEKLF	-	TRBJ1-4	14	TRBV5-1
ASRLAGVDTQY	-	TRBJ2-3	11	TRBV5-4
ASSPPGGPVF	-	TRBJ2-1	10	TRBV18
ASSFGRGAEKLF	-	TRBJ1-4	12	TRBV7-8
ASGAFRGELF	-	TRBJ2-2	10	TRBV27
ASSALRDTDTQY	-	TRBJ2-3	12	TRBV27
ASSRDSNTGELF	few	TRBJ2-2	12	TRBV7-2
ASREHGLGTEAF	-	TRBJ1-1	12	TRBV6-1
ASSPLACGELF	-	TRBJ2-2	11	TRBV18
ASSFLSQETQY	-	TRBJ2-5	11	TRBV19
ASSLGGTATWDSWT	-	TRBJ1-2	14	TRBV5-5
ASSFNQGGYT	-	TRBJ1-2	10	TRBV19
ASSLAGQNYGYT	-	TRBJ1-2	12	TRBV7-2
ASSLGGPALYEQY	-	TRBJ2-7	13	TRBV27
ASSFSGYSNQPQH	-	TRBJ1-5	13	TRBV7-2
ASTQGHGTGGRVTEAF	-	TRBJ1-1	16	TRBV2
ASSNFYEQY	few	TRBJ2-7	9	TRBV25-1
ASLRGQGAGELF	-	TRBJ2-2	12	TRBV6-1
ASSRTPEAF	-	TRBJ1-1	9	TRBV7-9
ASSFTGNQPQH	-	TRBJ1-5	11	TRBV11-3
ASIRQGSYEQY	-	TRBJ2-7	11	TRBV5-6
ASSQLGEKLF	few	TRBJ1-4	10	TRBV4-2
ASSMLSPGQGRGYT	-	TRBJ1-2	14	TRBV19
ASGRNEQF	-	TRBJ2-1	8	TRBV27
ASSPTTSEKLF	-	TRBJ1-4	11	TRBV18
ASSYMAFNEKLF	-	TRBJ1-4	12	TRBV6-9
ASSRGQITSMNTEAF	-	TRBJ1-1	15	TRBV11-2
ASSNYRTGRGDYNEQF	once	TRBJ2-1	16	TRBV5-1
ASSHSGTGELF	-	TRBJ2-2	11	TRBV7-7
ASDNVGEQY	-	TRBJ2-7	9	TRBV25-1
ASSSHRDRGLDTEAF	-	TRBJ1-1	15	TRBV28
ASSEGGPPGTDTQY	-	TRBJ2-3	14	TRBV25-1
ASSLAGVDSQPQH	few	TRBJ1-5	13	TRBV5-5
ASSKRMGKAKNIQY	-	TRBJ2-4	14	TRBV21-1
ASSQHRGRNTEAF	-	TRBJ1-1	13	TRBV4-3
ASSPTQGSGNTIY	-	TRBJ1-3	13	TRBV18